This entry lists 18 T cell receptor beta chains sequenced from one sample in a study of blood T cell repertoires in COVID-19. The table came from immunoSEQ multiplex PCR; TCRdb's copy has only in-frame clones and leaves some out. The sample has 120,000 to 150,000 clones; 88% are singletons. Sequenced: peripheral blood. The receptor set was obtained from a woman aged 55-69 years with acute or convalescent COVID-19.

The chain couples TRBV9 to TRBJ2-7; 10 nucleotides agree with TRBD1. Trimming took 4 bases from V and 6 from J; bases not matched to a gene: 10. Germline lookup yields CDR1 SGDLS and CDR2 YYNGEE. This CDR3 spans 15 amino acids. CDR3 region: CASSLGGTGAGEQYF. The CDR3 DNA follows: TGTGCCAGCAGCCTTGGCGGGACAGGGGCAGGCGAGCAGTACTTC.

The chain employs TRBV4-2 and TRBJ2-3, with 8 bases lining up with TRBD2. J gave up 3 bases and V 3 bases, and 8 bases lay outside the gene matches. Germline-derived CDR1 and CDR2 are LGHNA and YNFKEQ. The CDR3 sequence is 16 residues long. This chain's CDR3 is CASSQFSSGGTDTQYF. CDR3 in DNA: TGTGCCAGCAGCCAGTTCTCCAGCGGGGGAACAGATACGCAGTATTTT.

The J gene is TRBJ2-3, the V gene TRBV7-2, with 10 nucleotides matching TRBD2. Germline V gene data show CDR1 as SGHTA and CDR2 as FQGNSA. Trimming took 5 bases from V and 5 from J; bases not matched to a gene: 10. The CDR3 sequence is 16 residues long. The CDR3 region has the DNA TGTGCCAGCAGCCATACGCTTAGCGGGGGGAGAGATACGCAGTATTTT. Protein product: CASSHTLSGGRDTQYF.

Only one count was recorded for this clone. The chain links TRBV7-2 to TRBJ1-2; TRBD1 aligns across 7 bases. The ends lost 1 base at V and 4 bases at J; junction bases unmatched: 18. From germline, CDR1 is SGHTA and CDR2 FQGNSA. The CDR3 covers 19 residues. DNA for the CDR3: TGTGCCAGCAGCTTAGTACCCCTCGGGACAGCCCTCGGGAGCTATGGCTACACCTTC. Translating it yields CASSLVPLGTALGSYGYTF.

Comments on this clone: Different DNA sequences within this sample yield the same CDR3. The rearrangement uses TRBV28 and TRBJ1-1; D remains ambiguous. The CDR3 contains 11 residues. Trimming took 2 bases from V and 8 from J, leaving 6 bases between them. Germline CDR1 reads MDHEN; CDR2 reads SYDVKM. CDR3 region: CASSLGREAFF. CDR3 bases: TGTGCCAGCAGTTTAGGGCGAGAAGCTTTCTTT.

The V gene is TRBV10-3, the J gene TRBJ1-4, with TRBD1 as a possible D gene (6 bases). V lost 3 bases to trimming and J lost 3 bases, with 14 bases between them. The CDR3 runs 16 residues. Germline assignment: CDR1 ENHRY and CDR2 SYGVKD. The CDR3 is CAISEPRGSANEKLFF. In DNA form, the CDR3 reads TGTGCCATCAGTGAACCGAGGGGGTCGGCTAATGAAAAACTGTTTTTT.

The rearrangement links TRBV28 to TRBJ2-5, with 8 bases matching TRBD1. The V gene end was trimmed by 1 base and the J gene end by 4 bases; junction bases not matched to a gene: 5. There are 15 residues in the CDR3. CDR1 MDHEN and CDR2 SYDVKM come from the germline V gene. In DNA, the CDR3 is TGTGCCAGCAGTTTATCGACAGGGGAACGAGAGACCCAGTACTTC. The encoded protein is CASSLSTGERETQYF. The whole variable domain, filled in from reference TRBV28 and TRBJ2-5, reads DVKVTQSSRYLVKRTGEKVFLECVQDMDHENMFWYRQDPGLGLRLIYFSYDVKMKEKGDIPEGYSVSREKKERFSLILESASTNQTSMYLCASSLSTGERETQYFGPGTRLLVL.

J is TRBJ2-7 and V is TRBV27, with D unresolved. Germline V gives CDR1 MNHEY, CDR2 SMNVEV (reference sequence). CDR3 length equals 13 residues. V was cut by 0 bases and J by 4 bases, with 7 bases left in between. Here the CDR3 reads CASSLSPSYEQYF. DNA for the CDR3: TGTGCCAGCAGTTTATCCCCCTCTTACGAGCAGTACTTC.

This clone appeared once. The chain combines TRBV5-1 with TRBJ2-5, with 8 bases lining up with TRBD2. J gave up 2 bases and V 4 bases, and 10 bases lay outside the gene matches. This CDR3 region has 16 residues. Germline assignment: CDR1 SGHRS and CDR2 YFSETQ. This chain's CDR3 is CASSPERTSGQETQYF. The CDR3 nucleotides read TGCGCCAGCAGCCCTGAGAGAACTAGCGGTCAAGAGACCCAGTACTTC. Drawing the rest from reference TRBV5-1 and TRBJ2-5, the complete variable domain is KAGVTQTPRYLIKTRGQQVTLSCSPISGHRSVSWYQQTPGQGLQFLFEYFSETQRNKGNFPGRFSGRQFSNSRSEMNVSTLELGDSALYLCASSPERTSGQETQYFGPGTRLLVL.

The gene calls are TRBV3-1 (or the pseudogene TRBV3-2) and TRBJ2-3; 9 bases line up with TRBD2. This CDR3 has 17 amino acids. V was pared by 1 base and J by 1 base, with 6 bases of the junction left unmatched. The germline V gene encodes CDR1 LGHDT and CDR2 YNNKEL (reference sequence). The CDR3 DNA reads TGTGCCAGCAGCCAAGGGCTACAGCGGGGGGGCACAGATACGCAGTATTTT. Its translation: CASSQGLQRGGTDTQYF.

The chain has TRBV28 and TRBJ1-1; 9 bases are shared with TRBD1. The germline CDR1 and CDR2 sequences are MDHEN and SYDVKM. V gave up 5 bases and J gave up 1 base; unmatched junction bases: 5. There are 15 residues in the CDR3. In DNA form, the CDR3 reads TGTGCCAGCAGTCCCCACAGGGGGCGGAACACTGAAGCTTTCTTT. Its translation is CASSPHRGRNTEAFF.

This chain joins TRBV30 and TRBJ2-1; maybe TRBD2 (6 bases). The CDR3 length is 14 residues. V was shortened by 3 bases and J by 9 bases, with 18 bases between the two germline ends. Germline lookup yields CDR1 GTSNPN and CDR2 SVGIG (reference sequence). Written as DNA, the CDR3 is TGTGCCTGGAGGGGGCCGGGACTCCGGGGTGAGCAGTTCTTC. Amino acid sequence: CAWRGPGLRGEQFF.

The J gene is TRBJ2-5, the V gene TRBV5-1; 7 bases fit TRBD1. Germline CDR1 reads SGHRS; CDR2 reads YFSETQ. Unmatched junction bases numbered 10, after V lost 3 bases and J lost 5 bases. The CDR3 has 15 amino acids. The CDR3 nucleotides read TGCGCCAGCAGCTCCGTACAGGGGAGCAAGGAGACCCAGTACTTC. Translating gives CASSSVQGSKETQYF.

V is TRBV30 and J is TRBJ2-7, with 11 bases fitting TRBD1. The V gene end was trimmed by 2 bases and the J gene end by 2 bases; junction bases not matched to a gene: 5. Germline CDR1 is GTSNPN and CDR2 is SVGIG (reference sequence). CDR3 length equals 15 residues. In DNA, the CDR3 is TGTGCCTGGAGTTGGGACAGGGGGTATACCTACGAGCAGTACTTC. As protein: CAWSWDRGYTYEQYF.

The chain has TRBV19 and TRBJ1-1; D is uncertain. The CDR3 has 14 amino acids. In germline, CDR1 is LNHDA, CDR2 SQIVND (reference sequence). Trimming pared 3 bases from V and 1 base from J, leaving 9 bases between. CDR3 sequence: CASSMVRGNTEAFF. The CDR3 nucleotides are TGTGCCAGTAGTATGGTCCGGGGGAACACTGAAGCTTTCTTT.

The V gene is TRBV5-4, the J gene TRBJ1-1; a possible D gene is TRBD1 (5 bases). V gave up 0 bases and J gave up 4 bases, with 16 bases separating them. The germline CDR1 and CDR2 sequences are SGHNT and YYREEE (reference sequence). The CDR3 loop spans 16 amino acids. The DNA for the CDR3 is TGTGCCAGCAGCTTGGGGGGAAGGGGCGCCCTCACTGAAGCTTTCTTT. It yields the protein CASSLGGRGALTEAFF.

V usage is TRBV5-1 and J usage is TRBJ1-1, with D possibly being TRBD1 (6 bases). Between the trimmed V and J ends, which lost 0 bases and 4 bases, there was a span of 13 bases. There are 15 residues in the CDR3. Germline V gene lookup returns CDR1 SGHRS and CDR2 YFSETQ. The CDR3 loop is CASSLVQGSGTEAFF. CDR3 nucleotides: TGCGCCAGCAGCTTGGTGCAGGGGTCGGGCACTGAAGCTTTCTTT. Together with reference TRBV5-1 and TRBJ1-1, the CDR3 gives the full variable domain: KAGVTQTPRYLIKTRGQQVTLSCSPISGHRSVSWYQQTPGQGLQFLFEYFSETQRNKGNFPGRFSGRQFSNSRSEMNVSTLELGDSALYLCASSLVQGSGTEAFFGQGTRLTVV.

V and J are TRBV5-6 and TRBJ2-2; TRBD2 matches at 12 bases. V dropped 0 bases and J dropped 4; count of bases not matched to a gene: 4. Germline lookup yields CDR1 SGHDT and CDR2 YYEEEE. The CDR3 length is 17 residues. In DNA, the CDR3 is TGTGCCAGCAGCTTGGCTAGCGGGGGGGCAAGCACCGGGGAGCTGTTTTTT. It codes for CASSLASGGASTGELFF.